A selection of T cell receptor beta chains follows, all from one sample in a study of blood T cell repertoires in COVID-19. Sequencing used immunoSEQ multiplex PCR; TCRdb keeps in-frame clones, though not all of them. This table has about 270,000 clones, approximately 90% appearing once. Sequencing was carried out using PBMCs or T cells enriched from blood (not recorded which). The receptor set was obtained from a woman aged 55 to 70 in a cohort exposed to, infected with or recovered from COVID-19 (not recorded which). CDR3s include the opening cysteine and the closing phenylalanine or tryptophan. Fields, in order: D gene, J gene, clone size, V gene, CDR3 DNA, CDR3 protein. A D gene is named only where the DNA matches it firmly. Part of the rows lack a size; the others show once, few, many or a class for expanded clones.

>TRBD1|TRBJ1-4|-|TRBV10-2
TGCGCCAGCAGTGAGCCGGGTCTGGGACAGATAAATGAAAAACTGTTTTTT
CASSEPGLGQINEKLFF
>-|TRBJ1-6|-|TRBV7-8
TGTGCCAGCAGCCCCCGGGAGGTTTCACCCCTCCACTTT
CASSPREVSPLHF
>-|TRBJ2-7|-|TRBV11-2
TGTGCCAGCAGCTTAATTGGAGTGGGTGAGAGAGTCTACGAGCAGTACTTC
CASSLIGVGERVYEQYF
>-|TRBJ2-1|-|TRBV27
TGTGCCAGCAGTTCCGGCGGGTGGGGAAACAATGAGCAGTTCTTC
CASSSGGWGNNEQFF
>TRBD2|TRBJ2-1|-|TRBV19
TGTGCCAGTAGTTCTAGCGGGACCTCCTACAATGAGCAGTTCTTC
CASSSSGTSYNEQFF
>TRBD2|TRBJ2-1|many|TRBV12-5
TGTGCTAGTGGTTTGGGGACTAGCGGGAGAGTGAATGAGCAGTTCTTC
CASGLGTSGRVNEQFF
>TRBD2|TRBJ2-7|-|TRBV4-1
TGCGCCAGCAGCCAACATCCTAGCGGGGCGGCCCTTACCTACGAGCAGTACTTC
CASSQHPSGAALTYEQYF
>TRBD1|TRBJ2-1|-|TRBV7-9
TGTGCCAGCAGCTTAAAAGGGACAGAAAATGAGCAGTTCTTC
CASSLKGTENEQFF
>TRBD1|TRBJ1-2|few|TRBV6-1
TGTGCCAGCAGTGAATCCCGGACAGGACTCTTC
CASSESRTGLF
>TRBD2|TRBJ2-7|-|TRBV5-1
TGCGCCAGCAGCGCCCAGGGACTAGCGATAAAAGGTGTCGAGCAGTACTTC
CASSAQGLAIKGVEQYF
>TRBD2|TRBJ2-5|-|TRBV2
TGTGCCAGCAGTGGGCTAGCGGGAGCCAAGACCCAGTACTTC
CASSGLAGAKTQYF
>TRBD1|TRBJ2-7|-|TRBV9
TGTGCCAGCAGCGTAGCCTCAGGGGGAAAGCAGTACTTC
CASSVASGGKQYF
>TRBD1|TRBJ2-3|-|TRBV9
TGTGCCAGCAGCGTTCGACAGGGGAGCACAGATACGCAGTATTTT
CASSVRQGSTDTQYF
>TRBD1|TRBJ1-6|-|TRBV24-1
TGTGCCACCAGTGAGGGACAGGGGCTTAATTCACCCCTCCACTTT
CATSEGQGLNSPLHF
>TRBD1|TRBJ1-3|-|TRBV10-3
TGTGCCATCAGCGGGACAGGCTCTGGAAACACCATATATTTT
CAISGTGSGNTIYF
>TRBD2|TRBJ2-7|-|TRBV5-1
TGCGCCAGCAGCCTATCCGGGACTAGCGGGAGGGGTCCCTACGAGCAGTACTTC
CASSLSGTSGRGPYEQYF
>TRBD2|TRBJ2-3|-|TRBV11-2
TGTGCCAGCAGCTCCACCGGGACTAGGGGAACAGATACGCAGTATTTT
CASSSTGTRGTDTQYF
>-|TRBJ1-3|-|TRBV5-6
TGTGCCAGCAGCTTACTACAGGGTCTGGGAAACACCATATATTTT
CASSLLQGLGNTIYF
>-|TRBJ2-7|-|TRBV19
TGTGCCAGTAGGAAGTCAGGGGTCTACGAGCAGTACTTC
CASRKSGVYEQYF
>TRBD1|TRBJ2-5|-|TRBV2
TGTGCCAGCAGTAAAGACAGGGGCGGGGCGGGGACCCAGTACTTC
CASSKDRGGAGTQYF
>-|TRBJ2-7|-|TRBV6-5
TGTGCCAGCAGTTACGGGGCAGCGAATTCCTACGAGCAGTACTTC
CASSYGAANSYEQYF
>-|TRBJ1-1|-|TRBV11-2
TGTGCCAGCAGCTTAGAAGGGGCAGCGAACACTGAAGCTTTCTTT
CASSLEGAANTEAFF
>-|TRBJ2-3|-|TRBV21-1
TGTGCCAGCAGCAAAGCGCCGACCATCGTAGCGTCCGGAGTTACGCAGTATTTT
CASSKAPTIVASGVTQYF
>-|TRBJ1-2|-|TRBV29-1
TGCAGCGTTGCAGGCAGTCCCCGCTCTAACTATGGCTACACCTTC
CSVAGSPRSNYGYTF
>-|TRBJ2-3|-|TRBV29-1
TGCAGCGTTGCGGGGGCGGGAGGCACAGATACGCAGTATTTT
CSVAGAGGTDTQYF
>-|TRBJ2-3|-|TRBV9
TGTGCCAGCAGCAGATGGGACTTTTCTAGCACAGATACGCAGTATTTT
CASSRWDFSSTDTQYF
>TRBD1|TRBJ1-4|-|TRBV7-9
TGTGCCGGCAGGGACAGGGGTGGGGAAAAACTGTTTTTT
CAGRDRGGEKLFF
>TRBD2|TRBJ2-2|-|TRBV24-1
TGTGCCACCAGTAGGTCGGGGGGGAACACCGGGGAGCTGTTTTTT
CATSRSGGNTGELFF
>TRBD2|TRBJ2-1|-|TRBV3-1/TRBV3-2
TGTGCCAGCTGGGATTCGGGAGGAGGGAATGAGCAGTTCTTC
CASWDSGGGNEQFF
>-|TRBJ2-3|once|TRBV23-1
TGCGCCAGCACTCCTACCGGGAGATTTCTCAGAGGTAACACAGATACGCAGTATTTT
CASTPTGRFLRGNTDTQYF
>TRBD1|TRBJ1-5|-|TRBV5-1
TGCGCCAGCAGCTTGGAGGGGGCAAATAGCAATCAGCCCCAGCATTTT
CASSLEGANSNQPQHF
>-|TRBJ2-1|-|TRBV29-1
TGCAGCCTTCAGGGGCTAGCAATCTACAATGAGCAGTTCTTC
CSLQGLAIYNEQFF
>-|TRBJ1-5|once|TRBV7-2
TGTGCCAGCAGCTTAGTGGGGGCCGTCAATCAGCCCCAGCATTTT
CASSLVGAVNQPQHF
>-|TRBJ1-5|-|TRBV7-8
TGTGCCAGCAGCTTAGACAGGGATCAGCCCCAGCATTTT
CASSLDRDQPQHF
>-|TRBJ2-2|-|TRBV3-1/TRBV3-2
TGTGCCAGCAGCCAGAGGGTCGGGGAGCTGTTTTTT
CASSQRVGELFF
>-|TRBJ1-1|-|TRBV19
TGTGCCAGTAGTTCGCCGCAGGGGATGAACACTGAAGCTTTCTTT
CASSSPQGMNTEAFF
>TRBD1|TRBJ2-7|-|TRBV5-4
TGTGCCAGCAGCTTGCCCTTTGGACAGGGAGAGCAGTACTTC
CASSLPFGQGEQYF
>TRBD2|TRBJ2-3|-|TRBV15
TGTGCCACCAGCAGAGGAGTCGCTAGCGGAGATACGCAGTATTTT
CATSRGVASGDTQYF
>TRBD2|TRBJ2-7|-|TRBV5-5
TGTGCCAGCAGCTTGGGGGGACTAGCGGACCTCTACGAGCAGTACTTC
CASSLGGLADLYEQYF
>TRBD2|TRBJ2-3|-|TRBV24-1
TGTGCCACCAGTGAGCGGACTAGCGGGAGAACAGATACGCAGTATTTT
CATSERTSGRTDTQYF
>TRBD2|TRBJ2-1|few|TRBV5-6
TGTGCCAGCAGCACGGGACTAGCGGGAGGGGGACTCAATGAGCAGTTCTTC
CASSTGLAGGGLNEQFF
>-|TRBJ1-3|-|TRBV5-6
TGTGCCAGCAGCTACAGGAGCCTCTCTGGAAACACCATATATTTT
CASSYRSLSGNTIYF
>-|TRBJ1-4|-|TRBV6-5
TGTGCCAGCAGCTCAGTACAGGGTAAAAAACTGTTTTTT
CASSSVQGKKLFF
>TRBD1|TRBJ2-7|-|TRBV7-9
TGTGCCAGCAGAAGGAACATCGGGACAGGGAGCTCCTACGAGCAGTACTTC
CASRRNIGTGSSYEQYF
>TRBD1|TRBJ2-1|once|TRBV5-1
TGCGCCAGCAGCCCTAGGGGGCGGTCCCTTTACAATGAGCAGTTCTTC
CASSPRGRSLYNEQFF
>-|TRBJ2-1|few|TRBV5-1
TGCGCCAGCAGCTTCGAAGCGGGCAATGAGCAGTTCTTC
CASSFEAGNEQFF
>TRBD1|TRBJ1-5|-|TRBV5-1
TGCGCCAGCAGACGATTCCGGGACAGGGGTTCCAATCAGCCCCAGCATTTT
CASRRFRDRGSNQPQHF
>TRBD2|TRBJ2-3|-|TRBV2
TGTGCCAGCAGTGCCGGACTAGCGGGAGGCACAGATACGCAGTATTTT
CASSAGLAGGTDTQYF
>-|TRBJ1-1|-|TRBV5-8
TGTGCCAGCAGCTTGGGGGGCCCGAACACTGAAGCTTTCTTT
CASSLGGPNTEAFF
>TRBD2|TRBJ2-2|-|TRBV2
TGTGCCAGCAGTGGGGGACTAGCGGCGAACACCGGGGAGCTGTTTTTT
CASSGGLAANTGELFF
>-|TRBJ2-1|-|TRBV28
TGTGCCAGCAGTTCCAGGACTCTACTAGGGCAGTTCTTC
CASSSRTLLGQFF
>-|TRBJ2-7|-|TRBV11-2
TGTGCCAGCAGCAACCCCGGGACAAACTCCTACGAGCAGTACTTC
CASSNPGTNSYEQYF
>-|TRBJ1-5|-|TRBV7-2
TGTGCCAGCAGCTTAAACTTCGGGGGTCAAAGCAATCAGCCCCAGCATTTT
CASSLNFGGQSNQPQHF